This T cell receptor beta chain stems from a study of blood T cell repertoires in COVID-19. Trimming stripped 8 bases from V and 1 base from J, with 17 bases between. The CDR3 has 15 amino acids. Germline loops: CDR1 MDHEN, CDR2 SYDVKM. This clone came up once. Method: immunoSEQ multiplex PCR; TCRdb's copy keeps in-frame clones and lacks some. The table has 240,000 or so clones, about 83% seen once; the top ten hold around an eighth. The sample consisted of peripheral blood. The TCR originated in a man at least 80 years old with acute or convalescent COVID-19. The chain has TRBV28 and TRBJ1-1; a possible D gene is TRBD1 (6 bases). CDR3 loop: CASPPAQGQNTEAFF. In DNA, the CDR3 is TGTGCCAGCCCCCCCGCTCAGGGACAGAACACTGAAGCTTTCTTT.